Listed here are 14 T cell receptor beta chains from one sample, sequenced in a study of T cell changes during pregnancy in multiple sclerosis. Assay: immunoSEQ multiplex PCR; the TCRdb copy retains only in-frame clones and omits some. The sample has 50,000 to 60,000 clones; 70% to 90% are singletons. The sequenced sample was CD4+ T cells from peripheral blood mononuclear cells, obtained in the first trimester of pregnancy. The origin of the receptors is a female donor with multiple sclerosis, enrolled in a pregnancy study.

The chain couples TRBV2 to TRBJ1-4; unclear D gene. The germline gives CDR1 SNHLY, CDR2 FYNNEI. The CDR3 loop spans 12 amino acids. Between the trimmed V and J ends, which lost 6 bases and 6 bases, there was a span of 8 bases. The DNA of the CDR3 is TGTGCCAGCAGGAAGAGGGATGAAAAACTGTTTTTT. Protein product: CASRKRDEKLFF.

This sequence joins TRBV7-2 and TRBJ1-6, with D uncertain. With 4 bases removed from V and 9 bases from J, the gap between germline ends came to 13 bases. In germline, CDR1 is SGHTA, CDR2 FQGNSA. The CDR3 runs to 14 residues. The CDR3 bases are TGTGCCAGCAGCTCTGCCGGGAAGGCTTCACCCCTCCACTTT. It translates to CASSSAGKASPLHF.

This chain connects TRBV11-2 to TRBJ1-3; TRBD1 matches at 7 bases. This CDR3 comprises 17 residues. With 4 bases clipped from V and 0 bases from J, the junction kept 9 bases outside the gene matches. The germline gives CDR1 SGHAT, CDR2 FQNNGV. The CDR3 region is CASSSFLGTVSGNTIYF. The CDR3 region has the DNA TGTGCCAGCAGCTCGTTCCTAGGGACAGTCTCTGGAAACACCATATATTTT.

This rearrangement joins TRBV18 to TRBJ1-1; TRBD1 is a possible D gene (6 bases). V lost 4 bases and J 0 bases, leaving 12 bases between the germline ends. Germline CDR1 is KGHSH and CDR2 is LQKENI. CDR3 length: 15 residues. The CDR3 sequence is CASSLSGTLNTEAFF. In nucleotides, the CDR3 is TGTGCCAGCTCACTAAGTGGGACACTGAACACTGAAGCTTTCTTT.

This chain links TRBV5-1 with TRBJ2-3, with a weak D call TRBD2 (5 bases). From germline, CDR1 is SGHRS and CDR2 YFSETQ. The CDR3 is 15 residues long. With 5 bases removed from V and 4 bases from J, the gap between germline ends came to 17 bases. The CDR3 spells CASSSSGSFPDTQYF. CDR3 nucleotide sequence: TGCGCCAGCAGTTCCTCGGGGTCTTTCCCAGATACGCAGTATTTT.

This chain connects TRBV18 to TRBJ2-7, with D perhaps matching TRBD1 (7 bases). From germline, CDR1 is KGHSH and CDR2 LQKENI. The V end was cut by 2 bases, the J end by 7 bases, with 18 bases between. The CDR3 extends over 15 amino acids. CDR3 region: CASSPGAGGIFEQYF. For the CDR3, the DNA is TGTGCCAGCTCACCAGGGGCAGGGGGGATTTTTGAGCAGTACTTC.

V gene TRBV29-1 combines with J gene TRBJ2-3, with 9 positions matching TRBD1. The CDR3 length is 15 residues. Germline V gene data show CDR1 as SQVTM and CDR2 as ANQGSEA. The ends lost 7 bases at V and 5 bases at J; junction bases unmatched: 13. CDR3 DNA sequence: TGCAGCGGGGTGGGACTGGGACAGGGTTTAGATACGCAGTATTTT. This codes for CSGVGLGQGLDTQYF.

The sample holds one count of this clone. The V gene is TRBV5-1, the J gene TRBJ1-1; no clear D gene. Germline CDR1 reads SGHRS; CDR2 reads YFSETQ. V lost 4 bases to trimming and J lost 4 bases, with 14 bases between them. The CDR3 contains 14 residues. The DNA for the CDR3 is TGCGCCAGCAGCCCCCTCGTGCCCGGCACTGAAGCTTTCTTT. Translated, it gives CASSPLVPGTEAFF. Variable domain in full (rest from reference TRBV5-1 and TRBJ1-1): KAGVTQTPRYLIKTRGQQVTLSCSPISGHRSVSWYQQTPGQGLQFLFEYFSETQRNKGNFPGRFSGRQFSNSRSEMNVSTLELGDSALYLCASSPLVPGTEAFFGQGTRLTVV.

Here the CDR3 DNA reads TGTGCCAGCAGTAATCGGGCGGGGGATGAAAAACTGTTTTTT. Residues: CASSNRAGDEKLFF. The chain joins TRBV13 to TRBJ1-4; possibly TRBD1 for D (5 bases). In germline, CDR1 is PRHDT, CDR2 FYEKMQ (reference sequence). V lost 6 bases, J lost 6 bases, and 14 bases lay in between. The length of the CDR3 is 14 residues.

The rearrangement joins TRBV15 to TRBJ1-2, with a weak D call TRBD1 (5 bases). The CDR3 is made up of 15 amino acids. Trimming removed 0 bases from V and 3 bases from J, with 11 bases in between. CDR1 and CDR2 from the germline V gene are LNHNV and YYDKDF (reference sequence). CDR3 in DNA: TGTGCCACCAGCAGAGATCTCTGGGGCTACTATGGCTACACCTTC. Encoded protein: CATSRDLWGYYGYTF.

This rearrangement joins TRBV28 to TRBJ1-3; possible D gene TRBD1, 6 bases. This CDR3 region has 17 residues. The V end lost 5 bases, the J end lost 0 bases, and 17 bases lay between the germline ends. Germline V gene sequence: CDR1 MDHEN, CDR2 SYDVKM. DNA for the CDR3: TGTGCCAGCAGTCCCACAATTGGACAGTACTCTGGAAACACCATATATTTT. Translated: CASSPTIGQYSGNTIYF.

The chain joins TRBV2 to TRBJ2-1; D not resolved. Trimming shortened V by 6 bases and J by 6 bases, and 12 bases separated the two germline ends. From germline, CDR1 is SNHLY and CDR2 FYNNEI. The CDR3 consists of 13 residues. The CDR3 coding sequence is TGTGCCAGCAGCCTAACGCCCGCCAATGAGCAGTTCTTC. Protein: CASSLTPANEQFF.

The V gene is TRBV19, the J gene TRBJ1-1; D is undetermined. The V end was cut by 1 base, the J end by 5 bases, with 14 bases between. The CDR3 has 15 residues. Germline CDR1 LNHDA, CDR2 SQIVND (reference sequence). CDR3 residues: CASSIGSGSRTEAFF. In DNA form, the CDR3 reads TGTGCCAGTAGTATAGGTAGCGGAAGCAGGACTGAAGCTTTCTTT.

The genes are TRBV25-1 and TRBJ2-7; TRBD1 aligns across 10 bases. CDR3 size: 15 residues. The trim removed 4 bases at V and 7 bases at J, leaving 10 bases unmatched. Germline-derived CDR1 and CDR2 are MGHDK and SYGVNS. CDR3 in DNA: TGTGCCAGCAGTGGGGGGGGACAGGGGACACGGGAGCAGTACTTC. It yields the protein CASSGGGQGTREQYF.